The sequence of this TCR beta chain was determined in a study of cytomegalovirus exposure and HLA in healthy donors. Study-wide results and caveats: The listing of approximately 160 TCR beta chains classed them as cytomegalovirus-associated.

Both 60 Vbeta primers and 13 Jbeta primers went into the PCR. Clones were read by immunoSEQ multiplex PCR, and TCRdb kept only the in-frame ones, dropping some. The sample includes hundreds of thousands of clones, 83% of them seen just once. Concerning this clone: As yet, its antigen is unknown.

CDR3 length: 16 residues. The junction had 3 bases not matched to a gene; V was cut back by 2 bases and J by 0 bases. Germline assignment: CDR1 MDHEN and CDR2 SYDVKM. The sample comprised PBMCs. V is TRBV28 and J is TRBJ1-3; 8 positions match TRBD1. The receptor comes from a girl between 5 and 17 years old in good health and CMV-seronegative. In DNA form, the CDR3 reads TGTGCCAGCAGTTTACAGGGGGCCATCTCTGGAAACACCATATATTTT. As protein: CASSLQGAISGNTIYF.